This entry features one T cell receptor beta chain sequence. The sample comes from a study of blood T cell repertoires in COVID-19. Assignment of participants to cohorts was predicated upon participant-reported clinical history. Shortly before study entry, within 2 weeks, exposed participants had met a COVID-19 case. The CDR3 is 15 residues long. The V end was cut by 7 bases, the J end by 6 bases, with 16 bases between. The germline CDR1 and CDR2 sequences are LNHDA and SQIVND (reference sequence). Repertoires were generated with immunoSEQ multiplex PCR, while TCRdb's copy carries only in-frame clones and drops some. This table has approximately 300,000 clones, 90% appearing once.

The sequence was collected from a woman in her 30s who had been exposed to COVID-19. The material sequenced was PBMCs or T cells enriched from blood (not recorded which). The chain employs TRBV19 and TRBJ1-6; D remains unclear. CDR3 loop: CASKNALRGNSPLHF. CDR3 bases: TGTGCCAGTAAAAACGCACTTCGGGGTAATTCACCCCTCCACTTT.